The 24 T cell receptor beta chains below come from one sample, sequenced in a study of control samples from healthy donors and cancer patients (dated by TCRdb to 2020 to 2021). Preparation of the library involved the immunoSEQ multiplex PCR assay. TCRdb took this table from immuneACCESS and kept in-frame rearrangements with V and J called. Such tables lack part of the clones; where checked against another copy, unresolved V genes explain under half of the gap, and the rest is unexplained. This sample comprises 150,000 or so clones, just over 90% of them detected only once. The ten largest clones capture 4.1% of the sample. The sequencing sample was made of blood. The receptors come from a woman aged 60-75 years in good health.

This chain links TRBV6-5 with TRBJ2-7; D tentatively reads TRBD1 or TRBD2 (5 bases each). Trimming took 6 bases from V and 3 from J, leaving 15 bases between them. This CDR3 is 14 amino acids long. CDR1 and CDR2 (germline): MNHEY, SVGAGI. The CDR3 reads CASSAERDGYEQYF. The DNA of the CDR3 is TGTGCCAGCAGCGCCGAACGGGACGGCTACGAGCAGTACTTC.

Here the CDR3 reads CASSQGDGYYGYTF. CDR3 nucleotides: TGCGCCAGCAGCCAAGGGGACGGGTACTATGGCTACACCTTC. The chain joins TRBV4-1 to TRBJ1-2; D might be TRBD1 (5 bases). This CDR3 is 14 amino acids long. The germline CDR1 and CDR2 sequences are MGHRA and YSYEKL. The germline V and J ends were trimmed by 1 base and 3 bases, with 9 bases remaining between them.

This clone was recorded once. The chain recombines TRBV5-5 with TRBJ1-3, with a weak D call TRBD1 (5 bases). CDR1 SGHKS and CDR2 YYEKEE come from the germline V gene (reference sequence). Trimming took off 3 bases at V and 0 bases at J, with 7 bases between the two ends. The CDR3 length is 14 residues. The CDR3, as DNA: TGTGCCAGCAGCTCGCAGGGCTCTGGAAACACCATATATTTT. It translates to CASSSQGSGNTIYF.

The chain combines TRBV30 with TRBJ1-2; 9 bases fit TRBD1. CDR3 length equals 14 residues. Germline assignment: CDR1 GTSNPN and CDR2 SVGIG (reference sequence). J was trimmed by 5 bases and V by 4 bases; bases with no gene match: 8. The DNA of the CDR3 is TGTGCCTGGATTAGGGACAGGGCACATTATGGCTACACCTTC. Translation gives CAWIRDRAHYGYTF.

This clone was detected once. CDR3 DNA sequence: TGCGCCAGCAGCCAAGATCGTACCGCAGGGCTGCGCACTGAAGCTTTCTTT. Amino acid sequence: CASSQDRTAGLRTEAFF. This chain joins TRBV4-3 and TRBJ1-1; possibly TRBD1 for D (5 bases). The germline CDR1 and CDR2 sequences are LGHNA and YSLEER. The V end was cut by 0 bases, the J end by 4 bases, with 18 bases between. The CDR3 is made up of 17 amino acids.

For the CDR3, the DNA is TGCGCCAGCAGCCAAGCACCGGGACAGGGAGAGACCCAGTACTTC. It yields the protein CASSQAPGQGETQYF. The chain joins TRBV4-1 to TRBJ2-5; TRBD1 aligns across 9 bases. CDR1 MGHRA and CDR2 YSYEKL come from the germline V gene. This CDR3 is 15 amino acids long. The V and J ends lost 1 base and 4 bases, in that order; junction bases with no gene match: 4.

This chain links TRBV24-1 with TRBJ1-2, with 7 bases that match TRBD1. The CDR3 spans 14 residues. Germline V gene sequence: CDR1 KGHDR, CDR2 SFDVKD. Germline trimming cut 3 bases from V and 7 bases from J; bases unmatched to any gene: 7. Written as DNA, the CDR3 is TGTGCCACCAGTGATAAGACAGGGATTGGTGGCTACACCTTC. Translation gives CATSDKTGIGGYTF.

The chain combines TRBV18 with TRBJ2-5; D is possibly TRBD1 (7 bases). The CDR3 extends over 17 amino acids. Trimming shortened V by 3 bases and J by 5 bases, and 22 bases separated the two germline ends. Germline CDR1 is KGHSH and CDR2 is LQKENI. CDR3 sequence: CASSPATGRGARETQYF. The CDR3 nucleotides read TGTGCCAGCTCACCGGCGACGGGCAGGGGGGCCCGGGAGACCCAGTACTTC.

The chain's CDR3 is CASSPKDRKETQYF. The CDR3 bases are TGTGCCAGCTCACCAAAAGACAGGAAAGAGACCCAGTACTTC. The chain recombines TRBV18 with TRBJ2-5, with D possibly matching TRBD1 (6 bases). Germline CDR1 KGHSH, CDR2 LQKENI. The CDR3 extends over 14 amino acids. Trimming removed 2 bases at V and 3 bases at J, with 10 bases between.

The rearrangement joins TRBV6-5 to TRBJ1-2, with a weak D call TRBD1 (5 bases). The CDR3 spans 14 residues. Germline lookup yields CDR1 MNHEY and CDR2 SVGAGI. The V end lost 6 bases, the J end lost 5 bases, and 16 bases lay between the germline ends. This CDR3 reads CASRRSGTEYGYTF. The CDR3 DNA is TGTGCCAGCAGGCGCTCCGGGACGGAATATGGCTACACCTTC.

The chain recombines TRBV7-9 with TRBJ2-3; D is uncertain. Germline CDR1 reads SEHNR; CDR2 reads FQNEAQ (reference sequence). This CDR3 spans 13 amino acids. With 6 bases removed from V and 3 bases from J, the gap between germline ends came to 10 bases. CDR3 region: CASRSTSTDTQYF. CDR3 bases: TGTGCCAGCAGATCGACTTCGACAGATACGCAGTATTTT.

This sequence joins TRBV30 and TRBJ1-2; TRBD1 might be the D (5 bases). Germline CDR1 GTSNPN, CDR2 SVGIG (reference sequence). The CDR3 has 13 amino acids. The germline V and J ends were trimmed by 3 bases and 6 bases, with 14 bases remaining between them. This CDR3 reads CAWSGTLRDGYTF. Written as DNA, the CDR3 is TGTGCCTGGAGCGGGACGTTGAGAGATGGCTACACCTTC.

This clone showed up just once. The V gene is TRBV27, the J gene TRBJ2-3, with D hard to call. This CDR3 comprises 14 residues. V was pared by 5 bases and J by 5 bases, with 14 bases between. Germline CDR1 MNHEY, CDR2 SMNVEV (reference sequence). Written as DNA, the CDR3 is TGTGCCAGCAGTCCCAACTACTTGGGAGATACGCAGTATTTT. Its protein product is CASSPNYLGDTQYF.

The J gene is TRBJ2-7, the V gene TRBV18; TRBD2 agrees at 13 bases. This CDR3 region has 17 residues. From germline, CDR1 is KGHSH and CDR2 LQKENI. Losses at the gene ends were 4 bases for V and 2 bases for J; bases not matched to a gene: 8. CDR3 region: CASSLPGLAGSAYEQYF. CDR3 in DNA: TGTGCCAGCTCACTCCCGGGACTAGCGGGGTCGGCCTACGAGCAGTACTTC.

J is TRBJ1-2 and V is TRBV2; no firm D call. With 1 base removed from V and 8 bases from J, the gap between germline ends came to 8 bases. This CDR3 contains 12 residues. Germline CDR1 SNHLY, CDR2 FYNNEI. In nucleotides, the CDR3 is TGTGCCAGCAGTGAAGTACGACCCGGCTACACCTTC. It specifies CASSEVRPGYTF.

The chain joins TRBV6-1 to TRBJ1-5; D remains unclear. This CDR3 region has 14 residues. Germline values: CDR1 MNHNS, CDR2 SASEGT. V lost 0 bases to trimming and J lost 6 bases, with 9 bases between them. The CDR3: CASSEAPGLQPQHF. CDR3 in DNA: TGTGCCAGCAGTGAAGCCCCGGGCCTTCAGCCCCAGCATTTT.

The rearrangement joins TRBV10-3 to TRBJ1-3, with 9 bases fitting TRBD1. Trimming cost V 0 bases and J 5 bases; bases outside gene matches: 2. This CDR3 region has 15 residues. Germline CDR1 is ENHRY and CDR2 is SYGVKD. For the CDR3, the DNA is TGTGCCATCAGTGAGTCCGGGACAGGGAGAAACACCATATATTTT. Its translation: CAISESGTGRNTIYF.

The gene calls are TRBV6-6 and TRBJ2-2, with D unresolved. This CDR3 is built from 13 residues. V lost 7 bases and J 1 base, leaving 7 bases between the germline ends. Per the germline V gene, CDR1 is MNHNY and CDR2 is SVGAGI (reference sequence). In DNA form, the CDR3 reads TGTGCCAGCATCGCGGAGAACACCGGGGAGCTGTTTTTT. Translation gives CASIAENTGELFF.

The chain recombines TRBV19 with TRBJ1-5, with 8 bases identical to TRBD1. Losses at the gene ends were 3 bases for V and 4 bases for J; bases not matched to a gene: 5. This CDR3 is built from 15 residues. From germline, CDR1 is LNHDA and CDR2 SQIVND (reference sequence). The CDR3 is CASSILQGANQPQHF. CDR3 bases: TGTGCCAGTAGTATTCTCCAGGGGGCAAATCAGCCCCAGCATTTT.

This clone was picked up a small number of times. The V and J genes are TRBV30 and TRBJ1-5; D is ambiguous. CDR3 length equals 12 residues. V lost 2 bases to trimming and J lost 9 bases, with 11 bases between them. Germline CDR1 is GTSNPN and CDR2 is SVGIG (reference sequence). As DNA, the CDR3 is TGTGCCTGGAGTACATGGGGTTCGCCCCAGCATTTT. Its translation: CAWSTWGSPQHF.

The J gene is TRBJ2-5, the V gene TRBV5-1; D call uncertain. The CDR3 sequence is 14 residues long. The germline V gene has CDR1 SGHRS and CDR2 YFSETQ. The V end was cut by 0 bases, the J end by 5 bases, with 11 bases between. As DNA, the CDR3 is TGCGCCAGCAGCTTGGATCGAGTCGGGGAGACCCAGTACTTC. Amino acid sequence: CASSLDRVGETQYF.

The CDR3 protein is CASSPTAGGDNEQFF. CDR3 bases: TGTGCCAGCAGCCCAACAGCGGGGGGGGACAATGAGCAGTTCTTC. The V gene is TRBV3-1 (or the pseudogene TRBV3-2), the J gene TRBJ2-1; 10 nucleotides line up with TRBD2. This CDR3 has 15 amino acids. V shed 4 bases and J 5 bases; nucleotides not matched to a gene: 5. Germline V lookup: CDR1 LGHDT, CDR2 YNNKEL (reference sequence).

V gene TRBV7-2 combines with J gene TRBJ1-1; possible D gene TRBD1, 5 bases. Trimming shortened V by 2 bases and J by 3 bases, and 13 bases separated the two germline ends. The germline V gene has CDR1 SGHTA and CDR2 FQGNSA. CDR3 length equals 15 residues. The CDR3 reads CASSLWAGSDTEAFF. The CDR3 DNA reads TGTGCCAGCAGCTTATGGGCAGGGTCTGACACTGAAGCTTTCTTT.

The sample holds one count of this clone. V is TRBV27 and J is TRBJ1-5; TRBD1 aligns across 7 bases. CDR1 MNHEY and CDR2 SMNVEV come from the germline V gene (reference sequence). V was pared by 5 bases and J by 6 bases, with 4 bases of the junction left unmatched. The CDR3 is made up of 13 amino acids. The CDR3 DNA is TGTGCCAGCAGTCAGGGGGGCCTTCAGCCCCAGCATTTT. Translation: CASSQGGLQPQHF.